Listed here are 2 T cell receptor beta chains from one sample, sequenced in a study of T cells in Graves' hyperthyroidism and ophthalmopathy. Authors of the study amplified TCR beta CDR3 regions from RNA transcripts. HTBI primers were used for first-round RT-PCR of the TCR CDR3. Each CDR3 protein is one row after TCRdb ran MiXCR on the multiplex PCR reads. Among over 700,000 distinct CDR3 sequences listed, roughly a sixth were seen once. What was sequenced was blood. These receptors were obtained from a woman aged 50 to 65 with Graves' hyperthyroidism that later progressed to Graves' ophthalmopathy.

This clonotype was counted only a few times. This sequence joins TRBV12-3 or TRBV12-4 and TRBJ1-1, with a possible D match to TRBD1 (5 bases). The V and J ends lost 5 bases and 5 bases respectively, with 12 bases between them. The CDR3 is 13 residues long. The CDR3 DNA reads TGTGCCAGCAGTCCCTGGGGGGGTACTGAAGCTTTCTTT. Translation gives CASSPWGGTEAFF.

CDR3 sequence: CASSPWTGNTGELFF. In DNA, the CDR3 is TGTGCCAGCAGCCCCTGGACAGGAAACACCGGGGAGCTGTTTTTT. The rearrangement links TRBV11-3 to TRBJ2-2; 7 bases align to TRBD1. This CDR3 contains 15 residues. V lost 5 bases to trimming and J lost 2 bases; unmatched junction nucleotides: 5. CDR1 is SGHNT and CDR2 is YENEEA in the germline V gene.